This T cell receptor beta chain was found in a study of beta chain features in type 1 diabetes. The CDR3 is 13 residues long. Germline CDR1 reads KGHSH; CDR2 reads LQKENI. V lost 5 bases, J lost 4 bases, and 9 bases lay in between. TCRB transcripts that were expressed got sequenced, as all of the isolated RNA had been reverse transcribed. TCRdb's copy holds only in-frame clones and misses some; the assay was immunoSEQ multiplex PCR. Here the sample spans about 300,000 clones, under 8.5% being singletons. Source material: central memory CD4+ T cells from blood. This receptor was identified in a woman between 18 and 29 years old in good health. The chain joins TRBV18 to TRBJ1-5; D remains unclear. CDR3 protein: CASSAGPNQPQHF. CDR3 coding DNA: TGTGCCAGCTCAGCCGGGCCTAATCAGCCCCAGCATTTT. The full variable domain, rest sourced from reference TRBV18 and TRBJ1-5, is NAGVMQNPRHLVRRRGQEARLRCSPMKGHSHVYWYRQLPEEGLKFMVYLQKENIIDESGMPKERFSAEFPKEGPSILRIQQVVRGDSAAYFCASSAGPNQPQHFGDGTRLSIL.